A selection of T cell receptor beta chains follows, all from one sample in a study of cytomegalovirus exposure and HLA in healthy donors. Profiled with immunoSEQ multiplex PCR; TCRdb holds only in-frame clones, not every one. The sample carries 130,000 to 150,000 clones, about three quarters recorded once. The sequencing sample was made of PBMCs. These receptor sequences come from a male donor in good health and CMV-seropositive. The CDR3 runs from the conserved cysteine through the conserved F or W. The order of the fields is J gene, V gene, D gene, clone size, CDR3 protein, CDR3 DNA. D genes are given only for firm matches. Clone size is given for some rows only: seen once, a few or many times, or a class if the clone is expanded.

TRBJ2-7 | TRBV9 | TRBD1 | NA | CASSADRVSYEQYF | TGTGCCAGCAGCGCCGACAGGGTATCCTACGAGCAGTACTTC
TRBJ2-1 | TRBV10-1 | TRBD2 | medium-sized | CASSESAYRGTSVFEQFF | TGCGCCAGCAGTGAGTCAGCCTACCGGGGGACTAGCGTTTTTGAGCAGTTCTTC
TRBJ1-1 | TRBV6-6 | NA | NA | CASIPPTNTEAFF | TGTGCCAGCATCCCCCCGACAAACACTGAAGCTTTCTTT
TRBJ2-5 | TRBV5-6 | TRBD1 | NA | CASSWDSWGETQYF | TGTGCCAGCAGCTGGGACAGTTGGGGAGAGACCCAGTACTTC
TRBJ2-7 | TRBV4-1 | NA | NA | CASSQSGHVESYEQYF | TGCGCCAGCAGCCAGAGTGGACACGTAGAATCCTACGAGCAGTACTTC
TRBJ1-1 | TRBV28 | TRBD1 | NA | CASIRDSFSPEAFF | TGTGCCAGCATCCGGGACAGCTTTAGTCCTGAAGCTTTCTTT
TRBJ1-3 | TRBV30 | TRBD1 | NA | CAWSLGVRGPGNTIYF | TGTGCCTGGAGTCTGGGGGTCAGGGGGCCTGGAAACACCATATATTTT
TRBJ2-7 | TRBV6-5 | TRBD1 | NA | CASRQQGRGLGEQYF | TGTGCCAGCAGGCAGCAAGGCAGGGGGTTAGGCGAGCAGTACTTC
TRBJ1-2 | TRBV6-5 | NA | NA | CASSLGHTDYGYTF | TGTGCCAGCAGTTTAGGACACACGGACTATGGCTACACCTTC
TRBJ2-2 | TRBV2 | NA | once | CASSEARRNTGELFF | TGTGCCAGCAGTGAAGCGCGTAGAAACACCGGGGAGCTGTTTTTT
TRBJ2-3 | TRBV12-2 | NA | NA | CASRLVRREVAGPPDTQYF | TGTGCAAGTCGCTTAGTTCGAAGGGAGGTAGCGGGACCCCCAGATACGCAGTATTTT
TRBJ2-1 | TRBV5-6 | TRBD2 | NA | CASSRRVSGGYDNEQFF | TGTGCCAGCAGCCGGAGGGTGAGCGGGGGTTATGACAATGAGCAGTTCTTC
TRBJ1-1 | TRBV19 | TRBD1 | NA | CAIPTGGNTEAFF | TGTGCCATCCCGACAGGGGGGAACACTGAAGCTTTCTTT
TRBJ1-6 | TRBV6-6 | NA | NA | CASSFRGSDSPLHF | TGTGCCAGCAGTTTCAGGGGCTCGGATTCACCCCTCCACTTT
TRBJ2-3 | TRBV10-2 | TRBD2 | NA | CASVPGLAGGPSSTDTQYF | TGCGCCAGCGTCCCGGGACTAGCGGGAGGCCCATCTAGCACAGATACGCAGTATTTT
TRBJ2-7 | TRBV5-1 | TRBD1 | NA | CASSWNRGRPTYEQYF | TGCGCCAGCAGCTGGAACAGGGGGAGACCTACCTACGAGCAGTACTTC
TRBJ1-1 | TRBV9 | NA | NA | CASSPTGVNTEAFF | TGTGCCAGCTCGCCGACAGGAGTGAACACTGAAGCTTTCTTT
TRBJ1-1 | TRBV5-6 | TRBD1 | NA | CASSLDQPGTGMNTEAFF | TGTGCCAGCAGCTTAGACCAGCCCGGGACAGGAATGAACACTGAAGCTTTCTTT
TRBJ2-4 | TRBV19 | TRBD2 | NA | CASSPGLAPLLAKNIQYF | TGTGCCAGTAGTCCCGGACTAGCGCCTCTTCTAGCCAAAAACATTCAGTACTTC
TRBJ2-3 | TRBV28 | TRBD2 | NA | CASSGQLAGAADTQYF | TGTGCCAGCAGTGGTCAACTAGCGGGAGCGGCAGATACGCAGTATTTT
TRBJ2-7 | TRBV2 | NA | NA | CASSRQTYEQYF | TGTGCCAGCAGTCGACAGACCTACGAGCAGTACTTC
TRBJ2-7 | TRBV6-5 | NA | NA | CASSRAWASFREQYF | TGTGCCAGCAGTCGAGCGTGGGCTAGCTTTAGGGAGCAGTACTTC
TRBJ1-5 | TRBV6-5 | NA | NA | CASSRQAYSNQPQHF | TGTGCCAGCAGCCGACAGGCCTATAGCAATCAGCCCCAGCATTTT
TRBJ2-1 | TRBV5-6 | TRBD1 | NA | CASSRQRDRGGNEQFF | TGTGCCAGCAGCCGCCAGAGGGACAGGGGGGGTAATGAGCAGTTCTTC
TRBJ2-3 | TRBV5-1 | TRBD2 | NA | CASSWNLAGGPDTQYF | TGCGCCAGCAGCTGGAACCTAGCGGGAGGGCCCGATACGCAGTATTTT
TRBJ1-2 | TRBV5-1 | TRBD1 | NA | CASSLRGQDLGYTF | TGCGCCAGCAGCTTGCGGGGACAGGATCTTGGCTACACCTTC
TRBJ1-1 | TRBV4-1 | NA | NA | CASSQSPGAPTEAFF | TGCGCCAGCAGCCAAAGCCCTGGGGCTCCCACTGAAGCTTTCTTT
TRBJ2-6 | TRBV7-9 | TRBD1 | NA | CASSLGGTGHSGANVLTF | TGTGCCAGCAGCTTAGGGGGGACAGGCCACTCTGGGGCCAACGTCCTGACTTTC
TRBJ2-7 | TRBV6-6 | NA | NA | CATASPGSYEQYF | TGTGCCACCGCCTCCCCGGGAAGCTACGAGCAGTACTTC
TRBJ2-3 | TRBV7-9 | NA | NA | CASSSEADTQYF | TGTGCCAGCAGCTCAGAAGCAGATACGCAGTATTTT
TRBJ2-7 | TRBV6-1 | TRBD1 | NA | CASSKFGTGVYEQYF | TGTGCCAGCAGCAAGTTCGGGACAGGGGTCTACGAGCAGTACTTC
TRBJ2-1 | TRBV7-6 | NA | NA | CASSSEPRSNAQFF | TGTGCCAGCAGCTCCGAACCGAGGAGCAATGCGCAGTTCTTC
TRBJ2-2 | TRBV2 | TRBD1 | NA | CASSVHRQGPNTGELFF | TGTGCCAGCAGTGTCCATCGACAGGGACCGAACACCGGGGAGCTGTTTTTT
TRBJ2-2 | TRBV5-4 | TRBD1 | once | CASRQTGGPFANTGELFF | TGTGCCAGCAGGCAGACAGGGGGCCCGTTCGCGAACACCGGGGAGCTGTTTTTT